This T cell receptor beta chain came from a study of cytomegalovirus exposure and HLA in healthy donors. Whole-study findings and limits: A list of 164 TCR beta chains associated with cytomegalovirus was given. Beyond CMV serostatus, there was no information to go on about immune exposure.

Germline V CDR1 and CDR2: MNHEY, SVGAGI. The CDR3 is 13 amino acids. Trimming took 5 bases from V and 5 from J, leaving 10 bases between them. Comments on this clone: Antigen specificity is unknown.

This PCR relied on a set of 60 Vbeta primers and 13 Jbeta primers. Original handling: It was a later analysis that counted tens of millions of unique TCR beta chains, of which some 9.9 million were shared. Generated by immunoSEQ multiplex PCR, the TCRdb table keeps only in-frame clones and is missing some. V, J and clone size reflect that table, while D and trimming were determined from the DNA. The sample comprises 140,000 or so clones, 75% to 90% of which are singletons, and 2.5% to 3.5% rests with the top ten. The clonotype originates from a woman younger than 45 in good health and CMV-seronegative. The sample comprised PBMCs. The rearrangement uses TRBV6-5 and TRBJ2-1; the D gene is possibly TRBD1 (6 bases). The CDR3 DNA is TGTGCCAGCAGTCTGGACAGAAACAATGAGCAGTTCTTC. Translated, it gives CASSLDRNNEQFF.